Listed here are 9 T cell receptor beta chains from one sample, sequenced in a study of blood T cells in healthy people across ages. Alongside a J-beta primer mix, a sample-barcoded 5' primer served in a second PCR lasting about 6 to 12 cycles. TCRdb reprocessed the 5' RACE reads with MiXCR, giving one entry per CDR3 protein. The table lists about 810,000 distinct CDR3 sequences, about 36% of them singletons, with 10% to 15% in the top ten. The sequenced sample consisted of blood. These receptors originate from a man between 18 and 35 years old in good health.

The sample holds many counts of this clonotype. This sequence joins TRBV12-3 or TRBV12-4 and TRBJ2-7; D is possibly TRBD1 (6 bases). V gave up 8 bases and J gave up 3 bases, with 17 bases separating them. CDR3 length: 14 residues. CDR3 sequence reads: CASVQGLEDYEQYF. As DNA, the CDR3 is TGTGCCAGCGTACAGGGATTGGAGGACTACGAGCAGTACTTC.

The chain uses TRBV20-1 and TRBJ2-1; 10 bases map to TRBD2. The end of the DNA fits TRBJ2-7 better, so the J call may be wrong. This CDR3 region has 15 residues. CDR1 and CDR2 (germline): DFQATT, SNEGSKA (reference sequence). The CDR3 bases are TGCAGTGCCGGATTGGTAGCGGGGGGTAGGAATGAGCAGTACTTC. Translating gives CSAGLVAGGRNEQYF.

This rearrangement joins TRBV6-6 to TRBJ2-4; 7 positions agree with TRBD1. Matching the DNA end better, TRBJ2-7 makes the J call doubtful. Per germline, CDR1 MNHNY and CDR2 SVGAGI (reference sequence). The CDR3 covers 16 residues. The CDR3 sequence is CASSYLGRGTSYEQYF. CDR3 bases: TGTGCCAGCAGTTACCTGGGCAGGGGGACATCCTACGAGCAGTACTTC.

V gene TRBV7-9 combines with J gene TRBJ1-6, with D unresolved. CDR1 SEHNR and CDR2 FQNEAQ come from the germline V gene (reference sequence). The CDR3 extends over 14 amino acids. The germline V and J ends were trimmed by 7 bases and 8 bases, with 15 bases remaining between them. CDR3 DNA: TGTGCCAGCACCGCAGCTGGGCGGGATTCACCCCTCCACTTT. It yields the protein CASTAAGRDSPLHF.

This clonotype has just a few counts. This sequence joins TRBV20-1 and TRBJ2-1, with unresolved D. Trimming removed 7 bases from V and 0 bases from J, with 13 bases in between. Per germline, CDR1 DFQATT and CDR2 SNEGSKA (reference sequence). The CDR3 length is 14 residues. The CDR3 nucleotides read TGCAGTGTCAAGGGTCCGAGCTCCTACAATGAGCAGTTCTTC. Protein product: CSVKGPSSYNEQFF.

In its sample, this clonotype was seen many times. The CDR3 region has the DNA TGTGCCAGCAGCCTGGACAGGGGTGGCTACAATGAGCAGTTCTTC. Protein: CASSLDRGGYNEQFF. The chain joins TRBV7-2 to TRBJ2-1, with 9 bases fitting TRBD1. CDR1 is SGHTA and CDR2 is FQGNSA in the germline V gene. Losses at the gene ends were 5 bases for V and 3 bases for J; bases not matched to a gene: 5. The CDR3 is made up of 15 amino acids.

In its sample, this clonotype was seen once. V is TRBV4-3 and J is TRBJ1-4; no definite D call. This CDR3 region has 13 residues. V lost 2 bases to trimming and J lost 8 bases, with 9 bases between them. Germline V lookup: CDR1 LGHNA, CDR2 YSLEER. The CDR3 DNA sequence: TGCGCCAGCAGCCAAAAAATGGCCGAAAAACTGTTTTTT. Amino acid sequence: CASSQKMAEKLFF.

This clonotype came up a few times. The CDR3 loop is CSAARPSGGTYEQYF. In nucleotides, the CDR3 is TGCAGTGCCGCCCGGCCTAGCGGGGGGACCTACGAGCAGTACTTC. The rearrangement links TRBV20-1 to TRBJ2-7, with 11 positions matching TRBD2. Germline loops: CDR1 DFQATT, CDR2 SNEGSKA (reference sequence). The CDR3 has 15 residues. Losses at the gene ends were 6 bases for V and 2 bases for J; bases not matched to a gene: 9.

As regards this clonotype: An end of the junction does not agree with germline; a read error may underlie this. This sequence joins TRBV18 and TRBJ2-1; TRBD1 matches 7 bases. There are 15 residues in the CDR3. Germline CDR1 and CDR2: KGHSH and LQKENI. Here the CDR3 DNA reads TGTGCCAGCCCACCACTTGACAGGGATTACAATGAGCAGTTCTTC. Protein product: CASPPLDRDYNEQFF.